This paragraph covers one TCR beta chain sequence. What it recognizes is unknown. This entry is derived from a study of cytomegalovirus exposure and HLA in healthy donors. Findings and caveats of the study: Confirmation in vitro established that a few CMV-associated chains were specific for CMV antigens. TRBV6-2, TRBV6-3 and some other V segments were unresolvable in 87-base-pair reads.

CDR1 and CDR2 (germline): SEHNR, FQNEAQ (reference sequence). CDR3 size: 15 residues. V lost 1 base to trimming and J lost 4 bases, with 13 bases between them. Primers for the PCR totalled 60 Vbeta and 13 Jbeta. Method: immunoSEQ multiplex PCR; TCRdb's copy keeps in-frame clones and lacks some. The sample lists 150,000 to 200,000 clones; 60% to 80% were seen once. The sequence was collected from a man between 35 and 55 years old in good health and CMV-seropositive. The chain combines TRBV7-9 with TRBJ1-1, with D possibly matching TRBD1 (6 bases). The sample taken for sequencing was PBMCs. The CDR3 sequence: CASSLDPQGTTEAFF. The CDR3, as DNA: TGTGCCAGCAGCTTAGACCCCCAGGGGACCACTGAAGCTTTCTTT.